Listed below are T cell receptor beta chains from one sample, sequenced in a study of T cell repertoires in cytomegalovirus infection. Each CDR3 protein is one row after TCRdb ran MiXCR on the reads. The profile shows fewer than 150,000 distinct CDR3 sequences, roughly 31% of them singletons. These receptors are not linked to any known antigen. The specimen was CD8+ T cells from cultured PBMCs, collected from culture after CMV antigen stimulation. These receptors originate from a human donor in good health (CMV status not recorded). Some clones in this sample may be carry-over from other donors' samples. The CDR3 runs from the conserved cysteine through the conserved F or W. The D gene is left open where the match is weak. Clone size is shown for a subset of rows, as once, few, many or a class of expanded clone.

clone size	D gene	V gene	J gene	CDR3 DNA	CDR3 protein
.	.	TRBV5-6	TRBJ1-5	TGTGCCAGCAAAAGGCAGGGGAATCAGCCCCAGCATTTT	CASKRQGNQPQHF
many	.	TRBV4-1	TRBJ1-1	TGCGCCAGCAGCCAAGTTCCAGGGGCGGGAGCCGAAGCTTTCTTT	CASSQVPGAGAEAFF
.	TRBD1	TRBV10-3	TRBJ2-7	TGTGCCATCAGTAATCCGGGACAGGGGGCGGGTGAGCAGTACTTC	CAISNPGQGAGEQYF
.	.	TRBV6-1	TRBJ1-2	TGTGCCAGCAGTGACGAGGGGGTCGGCTATGGCTACACCTTC	CASSDEGVGYGYTF
.	.	TRBV6-6	TRBJ1-2	TGTGCCAGCAGTGATCGGGGAGCTAACTATGGCTACACCTTC	CASSDRGANYGYTF
.	TRBD2	TRBV6-2/TRBV6-3	TRBJ2-1	TGTGCCAGCAGTTACATCCGGGGGGGTGAGCAGTTCTTC	CASSYIRGGEQFF
few	TRBD1	TRBV4-1	TRBJ1-1	TGCGCCAGCACAGGGGGAAAGGGCACTGAAGCTTTCTTT	CASTGGKGTEAFF
.	.	TRBV7-6	TRBJ1-4	TGTGCCAGCAGCTTGGCTGGAGGGCCCCCTAATGAAAAACTGTTTTTT	CASSLAGGPPNEKLFF
.	TRBD1	TRBV19	TRBJ2-7	TGTGCCAGTAGTACGTGGACAGGAAGTTCCTACGAGCAGTACTTC	CASSTWTGSSYEQYF
many	.	TRBV7-2	TRBJ1-5	TGTGCCAGCAGCTTGATCGACAGTTATAGGGGTCAGCCCCAGCATTTT	CASSLIDSYRGQPQHF
few	.	TRBV6-6	TRBJ1-6	TGTGCCAGCAGAACGGGACCGTATAATTCACCCCTCCACTTT	CASRTGPYNSPLHF
few	.	TRBV25-1	TRBJ2-5	TGTGCCAGCGGAACCTTGGAAGAGACCCAGTACTTC	CASGTLEETQYF
many	.	TRBV18	TRBJ1-2	TGTGCCAGCTCACCTTCCCTAAGCAGCTTTAACTATGGCTACACCTTC	CASSPSLSSFNYGYTF
many	TRBD1	TRBV7-9	TRBJ2-3	TGTGCCAGCACCACGGGGACAGGGCACACAGATACGCAGTATTTT	CASTTGTGHTDTQYF
few	.	TRBV11-2	TRBJ2-5	TGTGCCAGCAGCCCTGCTCGCGCCTCAATCGAGACCCAGTACTTC	CASSPARASIETQYF
many	.	TRBV7-2	TRBJ1-1	TGTGCCAGCAGCCCCAGGACCACTGAAGCTTTCTTT	CASSPRTTEAFF
few	.	TRBV12-3/TRBV12-4	TRBJ2-3	TGTGCCAGCATCCCCGAACCGGGAATTAGCACAGATACGCAGTATTTT	CASIPEPGISTDTQYF
few	TRBD1	TRBV27	TRBJ1-1	TGTGCCAGCAGGCTAGTCTCAGGGGGAAACACTGAAGCTTTCTTT	CASRLVSGGNTEAFF
many	TRBD1	TRBV7-9	TRBJ1-2	TGTGCCAGCAGCATGCCCGGGACAGGGAATTTAGATGGCTACACCTTC	CASSMPGTGNLDGYTF
many	.	TRBV29-1	TRBJ1-2	TGCAGCGTTGCCCACATGGGAGGTGGCTACACCTTC	CSVAHMGGGYTF
.	.	TRBV5-3	TRBJ1-2	TGTGCCAGCCAAGGGCAGGGTGATAACTATGGCTACACCTTC	CASQGQGDNYGYTF
few	.	TRBV6-5	TRBJ1-5	TGTGCCACCGGTAGCCAAAAGGGTCAGCCCCAGCATTTT	CATGSQKGQPQHF
.	.	TRBV2	TRBJ2-7	TGTGCCAGCAGTGAAGCTTCTGGGGGCTACGAGCAGTACTTC	CASSEASGGYEQYF
many	.	TRBV7-9	TRBJ1-3	TGTGCCAGCAGCACTTCAGGCCAGCTCAACTCTGGAAACACCATATATTTT	CASSTSGQLNSGNTIYF
few	.	TRBV27	TRBJ1-6	TGTGCCAGCAGTCCAGGCCCAGGGGCCTATAATTCACCCCTCCACTTT	CASSPGPGAYNSPLHF
.	TRBD1	TRBV12-3/TRBV12-4	TRBJ1-1	TGTGCCAGTATATCGACAGGGTTAACTGAAGCTTTCTTT	CASISTGLTEAFF
many	.	TRBV12-3/TRBV12-4	TRBJ1-1	TGTGCCAGCAGTTTAGGTTACTTCAACACTGAAGCTTTCTTT	CASSLGYFNTEAFF